This T cell receptor beta chain appears in the sequencing data of a study of CD8+CD57+ T cells in acquired aplastic anemia. Study information: Average DNA yield from sorted CD4+ and CD8+ cells was roughly 3 ug.

Study-wide results and limits: Shared by patients and controls, 25 to 30 CD8+ CDR3s were abundant in patients. Patients versus controls showed no significant CD8+ Simpson's diversity difference.

It was patients with CD8+CD57+ cell expansion by flow cytometry who were chosen for sequencing. Germline V gene data show CDR1 as LNHNV and CDR2 as YYDKDF (reference sequence). The CDR3 has 16 residues. With V trimmed by 2 bases and J by 4 bases, 8 bases remained unmatched. It was genomic DNA that served as the template for profiling TCR beta VDJ and CDR3. TCRdb re-derived calls from the reads in MiXCR, one entry per CDR3 protein. This table holds under 150,000 distinct CDR3 sequences, nearly 40% found once. As to this clonotype: The antigen is undetermined.

Material for sequencing was sorted CD4+, CD8+, or CD8+CD57+ T cells (not recorded which) from PBMCs. The sequence came from a human donor with aplastic anemia. The chain employs TRBV15 and TRBJ1-1, with 9 bases identical to TRBD1. In DNA, the CDR3 is TGTGCCACCAGCAGACCACCCGGGACAGGGCTCACTGAAGCTTTCTTT. It is translated as CATSRPPGTGLTEAFF.